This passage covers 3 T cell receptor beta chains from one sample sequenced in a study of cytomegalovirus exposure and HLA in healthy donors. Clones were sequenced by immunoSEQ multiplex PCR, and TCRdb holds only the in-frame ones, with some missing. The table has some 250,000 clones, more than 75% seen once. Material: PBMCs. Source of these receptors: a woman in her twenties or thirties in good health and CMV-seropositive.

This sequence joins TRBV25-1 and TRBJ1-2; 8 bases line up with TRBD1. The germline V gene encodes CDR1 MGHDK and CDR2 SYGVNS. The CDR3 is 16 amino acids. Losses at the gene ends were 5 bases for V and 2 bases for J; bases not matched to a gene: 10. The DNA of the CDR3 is TGTGCCAGCAGTCACGGACAGGGATTGGCGAACTATGGCTACACCTTC. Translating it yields CASSHGQGLANYGYTF.

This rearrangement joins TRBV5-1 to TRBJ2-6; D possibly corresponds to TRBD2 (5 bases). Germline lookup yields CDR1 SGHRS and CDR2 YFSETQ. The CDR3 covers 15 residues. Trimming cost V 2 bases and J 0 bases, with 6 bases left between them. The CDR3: CASSLRDSGANVLTF. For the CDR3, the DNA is TGCGCCAGCAGCTTACGGGACTCTGGGGCCAACGTCCTGACTTTC.

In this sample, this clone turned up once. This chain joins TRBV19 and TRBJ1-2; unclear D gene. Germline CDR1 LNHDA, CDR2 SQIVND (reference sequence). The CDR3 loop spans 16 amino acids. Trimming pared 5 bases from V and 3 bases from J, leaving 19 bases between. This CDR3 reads CASSGQPYRGDYGYTF. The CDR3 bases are TGTGCCAGTAGTGGGCAGCCCTATCGGGGAGACTATGGCTACACCTTC.